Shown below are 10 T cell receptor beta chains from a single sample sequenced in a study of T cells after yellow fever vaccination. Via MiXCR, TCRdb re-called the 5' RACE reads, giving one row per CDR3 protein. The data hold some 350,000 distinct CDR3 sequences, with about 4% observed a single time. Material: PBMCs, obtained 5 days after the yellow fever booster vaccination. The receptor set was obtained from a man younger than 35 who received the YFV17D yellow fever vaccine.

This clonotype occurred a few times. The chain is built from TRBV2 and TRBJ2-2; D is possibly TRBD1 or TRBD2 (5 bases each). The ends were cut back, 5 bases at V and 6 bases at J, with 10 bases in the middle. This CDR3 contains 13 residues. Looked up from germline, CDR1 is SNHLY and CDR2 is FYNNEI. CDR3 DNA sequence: TGTGCCAGCAGTCAGGGACGGTCCGGGGAGCTGTTTTTT. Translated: CASSQGRSGELFF.

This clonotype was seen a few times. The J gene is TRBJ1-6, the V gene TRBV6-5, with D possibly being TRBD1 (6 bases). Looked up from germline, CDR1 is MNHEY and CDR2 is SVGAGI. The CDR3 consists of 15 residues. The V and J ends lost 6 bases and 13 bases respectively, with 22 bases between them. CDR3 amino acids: CASRNRVGIVSPLHF. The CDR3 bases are TGTGCCAGCAGAAACAGGGTCGGTATAGTCTCCCCCCTCCACTTT.

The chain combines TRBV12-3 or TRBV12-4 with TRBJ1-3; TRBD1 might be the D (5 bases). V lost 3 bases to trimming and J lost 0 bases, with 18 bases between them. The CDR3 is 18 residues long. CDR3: CASSLGSGRPSSGNTIYF. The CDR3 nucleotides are TGTGCCAGCAGTTTGGGTTCGGGACGGCCTAGCTCTGGAAACACCATATATTTT.

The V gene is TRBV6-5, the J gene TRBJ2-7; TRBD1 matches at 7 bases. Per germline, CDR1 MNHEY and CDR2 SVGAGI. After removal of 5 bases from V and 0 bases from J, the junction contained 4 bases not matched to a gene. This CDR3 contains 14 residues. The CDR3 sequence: CASSETGSSYEQYF. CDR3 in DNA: TGTGCCAGCAGTGAGACAGGGAGCTCCTACGAGCAGTACTTC.

Here the CDR3 DNA reads TGTGCCAGCAGCTACCGGGACAGGGACAATGAGCAGTTCTTC. Translating it yields CASSYRDRDNEQFF. The chain employs TRBV5-8 and TRBJ2-1; 9 bases are a match to TRBD1. Germline V gives CDR1 SGHTS, CDR2 YDEGEE. This CDR3 spans 14 amino acids. The V and J ends lost 3 bases and 5 bases, in that order; junction bases with no gene match: 3.

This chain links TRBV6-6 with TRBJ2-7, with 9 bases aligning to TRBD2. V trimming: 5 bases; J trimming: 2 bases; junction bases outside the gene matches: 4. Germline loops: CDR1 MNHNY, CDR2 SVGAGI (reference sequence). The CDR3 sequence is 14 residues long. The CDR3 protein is CASSRGGAAYEQYF. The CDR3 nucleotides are TGTGCCAGCAGTCGCGGGGGGGCGGCCTACGAGCAGTACTTC.

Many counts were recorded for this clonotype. CDR3 coding DNA: TGTGCCAGCAGTCCCCGTTGGGGTACTAGCCGCAACATTCAGTACTTC. Translated: CASSPRWGTSRNIQYF. The chain combines TRBV27 with TRBJ2-4; maybe TRBD2 (6 bases). Trimming pared 5 bases from V and 7 bases from J, leaving 21 bases between. This CDR3 has 16 amino acids. Germline loops: CDR1 MNHEY, CDR2 SMNVEV (reference sequence).

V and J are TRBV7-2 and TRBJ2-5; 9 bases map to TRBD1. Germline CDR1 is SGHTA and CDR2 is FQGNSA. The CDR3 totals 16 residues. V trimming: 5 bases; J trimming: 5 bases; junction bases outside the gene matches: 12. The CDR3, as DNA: TGTGCCAGCAGCCGAGGGTCGGACAGGGGAACCGAGACCCAGTACTTC. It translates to CASSRGSDRGTETQYF. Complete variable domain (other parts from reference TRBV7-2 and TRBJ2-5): GAGVSQSPSNKVTEKGKDVELRCDPISGHTALYWYRQSLGQGLEFLIYFQGNSAPDKSGLPSDRFSAERTGGSVSTLTIQRTQQEDSAVYLCASSRGSDRGTETQYFGPGTRLLVL.

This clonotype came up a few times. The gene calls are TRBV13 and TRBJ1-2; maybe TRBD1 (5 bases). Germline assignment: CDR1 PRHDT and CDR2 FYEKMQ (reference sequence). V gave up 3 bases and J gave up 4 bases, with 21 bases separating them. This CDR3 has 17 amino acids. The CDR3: CASSFYSPTGTSYGYTF. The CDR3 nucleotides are TGTGCCAGCAGCTTCTATTCTCCAACCGGGACCTCCTATGGCTACACCTTC.

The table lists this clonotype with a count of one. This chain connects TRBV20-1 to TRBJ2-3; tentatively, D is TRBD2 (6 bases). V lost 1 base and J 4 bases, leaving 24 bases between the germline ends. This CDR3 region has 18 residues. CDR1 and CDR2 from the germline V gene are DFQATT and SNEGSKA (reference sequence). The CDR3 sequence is CSARGPEGLSSSSDTQYF. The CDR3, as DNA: TGCAGTGCTAGAGGGCCGGAGGGTCTATCCAGCTCCTCAGATACGCAGTATTTT.